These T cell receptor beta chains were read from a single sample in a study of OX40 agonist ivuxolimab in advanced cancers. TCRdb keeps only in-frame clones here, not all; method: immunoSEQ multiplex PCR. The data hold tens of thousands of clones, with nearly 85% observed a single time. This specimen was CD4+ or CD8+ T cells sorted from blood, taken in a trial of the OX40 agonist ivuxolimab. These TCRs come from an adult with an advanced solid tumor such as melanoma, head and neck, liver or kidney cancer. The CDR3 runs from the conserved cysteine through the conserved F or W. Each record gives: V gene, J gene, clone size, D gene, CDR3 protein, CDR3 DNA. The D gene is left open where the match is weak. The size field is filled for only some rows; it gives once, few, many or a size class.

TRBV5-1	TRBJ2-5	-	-	CASSKTDSDEETQYF	TGCGCCAGCAGTAAAACGGACTCTGATGAAGAGACCCAGTACTTC
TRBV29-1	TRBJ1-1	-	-	CSVREQGSNTEAFF	TGCAGCGTCCGAGAACAGGGTTCGAACACTGAAGCTTTCTTT
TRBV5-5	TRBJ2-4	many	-	CASSLRKDPNLAKNIQYF	TGTGCCAGCAGCTTGAGGAAGGATCCCAACCTAGCCAAAAACATTCAGTACTTC
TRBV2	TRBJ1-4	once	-	CASSEAIGTVATNEKLFF	TGTGCCAGCAGTGAAGCGATCGGGACGGTTGCAACTAATGAAAAACTGTTTTTT
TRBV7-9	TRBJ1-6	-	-	CASSLAGGNSPLHF	TGTGCCAGCAGCTTAGCGGGCGGGAATTCACCCCTCCACTTT
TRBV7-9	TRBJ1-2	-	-	CASSGGQNYGYTF	TGTGCCAGCAGCGGCGGACAGAACTATGGCTACACCTTC
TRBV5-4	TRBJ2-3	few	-	CASSYGQFFTDTQYF	TGTGCCAGCAGTTATGGACAGTTTTTCACAGATACGCAGTATTTT
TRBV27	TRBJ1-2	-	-	CASRASGVGANYGYTF	TGTGCCAGCAGAGCATCGGGGGTCGGGGCGAACTATGGCTACACCTTC
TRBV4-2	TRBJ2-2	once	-	CASSPDTGDARNTGELFF	TGTGCCAGCAGCCCAGATACCGGGGACGCGAGAAACACCGGGGAGCTGTTTTTT
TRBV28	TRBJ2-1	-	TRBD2	CASGSGGAVAEQFF	TGTGCCAGCGGAAGCGGGGGGGCAGTCGCTGAGCAGTTCTTC
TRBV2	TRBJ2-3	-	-	CASSSDLQGADTQYF	TGTGCCAGCAGTTCCGATTTACAGGGCGCAGATACGCAGTATTTT
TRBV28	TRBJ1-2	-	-	CASSLSYIEANYGYTF	TGTGCCAGCAGTCTATCCTACATCGAGGCTAACTATGGCTACACCTTC
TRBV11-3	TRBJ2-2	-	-	CASSQGISNTGELFF	TGTGCCAGCAGCCAGGGGATTTCGAACACCGGGGAGCTGTTTTTT
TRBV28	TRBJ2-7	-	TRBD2	CASSRLIAGSEQYF	TGTGCCAGCAGTCGCCTTATAGCGGGGTCGGAGCAGTACTTC
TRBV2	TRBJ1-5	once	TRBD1	CASSWVRDRSVQPQHF	TGTGCCAGCAGTTGGGTTAGGGACAGGAGTGTTCAGCCCCAGCATTTT
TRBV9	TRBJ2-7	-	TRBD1	CASSVEATGGSEQYF	TGTGCCAGCAGCGTAGAAGCGACAGGGGGCAGTGAGCAGTACTTC
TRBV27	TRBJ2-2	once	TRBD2	CASTPGRGTTNTGELFF	TGTGCCAGCACCCCCGGGCGGGGGACTACGAACACCGGGGAGCTGTTTTTT
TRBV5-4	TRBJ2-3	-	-	CASSRQLDTQYF	TGTGCCAGCAGCCGACAGTTAGATACGCAGTATTTT
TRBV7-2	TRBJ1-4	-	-	CASSLFVGPLQKLFF	TGTGCCAGCAGCTTATTCGTGGGACCGTTGCAAAAACTGTTTTTT
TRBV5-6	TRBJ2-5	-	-	CASSSPRGPETQYF	TGTGCCAGCAGCTCCCCGAGGGGACCGGAGACCCAGTACTTC
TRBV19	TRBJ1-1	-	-	CASRDTMNTEAFF	TGTGCCAGTAGGGACACCATGAACACTGAAGCTTTCTTT
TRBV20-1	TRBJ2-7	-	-	CSAAGRYEQYF	TGCAGTGCTGCAGGGCGCTACGAGCAGTACTTC
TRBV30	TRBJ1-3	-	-	CAWSGGAGGNTIYF	TGTGCCTGGAGTGGGGGCGCGGGAGGAAACACCATATATTTT
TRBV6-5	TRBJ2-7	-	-	CASSYSITSPYEQYF	TGTGCCAGCAGTTACTCGATCACGAGTCCCTACGAGCAGTACTTC
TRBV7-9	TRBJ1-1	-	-	CASSLEGQGRKAFF	TGTGCCAGCAGCTTAGAAGGGCAGGGCAGGAAAGCTTTCTTT
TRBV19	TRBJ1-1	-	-	CASTPLGARNTEAFF	TGTGCCAGTACCCCCCTGGGGGCCAGAAACACTGAAGCTTTCTTT
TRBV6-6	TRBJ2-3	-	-	CASSPIATDTQYF	TGTGCCAGCAGTCCCATCGCCACAGATACGCAGTATTTT
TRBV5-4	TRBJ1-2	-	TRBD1	CASSEGTDYGYTF	TGTGCCAGCAGTGAGGGGACAGACTATGGCTACACCTTC
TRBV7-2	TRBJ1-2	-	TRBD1	CASSLNSAGGGGYTF	TGTGCCAGCAGCTTAAATTCGGCAGGGGGCGGGGGCTACACCTTC
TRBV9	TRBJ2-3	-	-	CASSARGTPSTDTQYF	TGTGCCAGCAGCGCCAGAGGGACTCCCAGCACAGATACGCAGTATTTT
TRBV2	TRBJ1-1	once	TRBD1	CASSDPGQGSEAFF	TGTGCCAGCAGTGACCCGGGACAGGGTTCTGAAGCTTTCTTT
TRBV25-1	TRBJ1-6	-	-	CASSASDGFYNSPLHF	TGTGCCAGCAGTGCTTCGGACGGTTTCTATAATTCACCCCTCCACTTT
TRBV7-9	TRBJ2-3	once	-	CASSLGQGESTQYF	TGTGCCAGCAGCTTAGGACAAGGAGAATCTACGCAGTATTTT
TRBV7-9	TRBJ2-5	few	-	CASSLEWGRETQYF	TGTGCCAGCAGCTTAGAATGGGGGAGGGAGACCCAGTACTTC
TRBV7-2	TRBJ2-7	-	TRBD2	CASSLGSLAGTYEQYF	TGTGCCAGCAGCTTAGGTTCACTAGCGGGAACCTACGAGCAGTACTTC
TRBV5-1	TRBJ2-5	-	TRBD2	CASSPVGSGGVDGETQYF	TGCGCCAGCAGCCCGGTTGGCAGCGGGGGGGTCGATGGGGAGACCCAGTACTTC
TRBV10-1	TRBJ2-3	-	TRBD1	CASRGQGTDTQYF	TGCGCCAGCAGGGGACAGGGAACAGATACGCAGTATTTT
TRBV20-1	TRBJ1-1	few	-	CSAWNTEAFF	TGCAGTGCTTGGAACACTGAAGCTTTCTTT
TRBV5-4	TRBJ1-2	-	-	CASSLAGAGYGYTF	TGTGCCAGCAGCTTGGCAGGGGCCGGCTATGGCTACACCTTC
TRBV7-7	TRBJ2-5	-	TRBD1	CASSTGTGSQETQYF	TGTGCCAGCAGTACAGGGACAGGGTCCCAGGAGACCCAGTACTTC
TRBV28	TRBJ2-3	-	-	CALGGSALRSSTDTQYF	TGTGCCCTGGGTGGGTCAGCACTACGCTCTAGCACAGATACGCAGTATTTT
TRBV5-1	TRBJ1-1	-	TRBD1	CASSSQTGGGTEAFF	TGCGCCAGCAGCTCGCAGACAGGGGGTGGCACTGAAGCTTTCTTT
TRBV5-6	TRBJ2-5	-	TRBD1	CASEKQGLGETQYF	TGTGCCAGCGAAAAACAGGGGTTGGGGGAGACCCAGTACTTC
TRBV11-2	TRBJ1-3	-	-	CASSRTGGNTIYF	TGTGCCAGCAGCCGTACGGGCGGAAACACCATATATTTT
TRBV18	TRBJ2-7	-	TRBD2	CASSPPGLGSYEQYF	TGTGCCAGCTCACCACCGGGACTAGGGTCCTACGAGCAGTACTTC
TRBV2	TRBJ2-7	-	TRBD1	CASSKGQGANEQYF	TGTGCCAGCAGTAAAGGACAGGGGGCAAACGAGCAGTACTTC